Each of the 28 T cell receptor beta chains below was sequenced from the same sample in a study of shared T cell receptors in the human thymus. Sequencing was performed with immunoSEQ multiplex PCR; in TCRdb, only in-frame clones are kept and a portion is missing. The table shows fewer than 700,000 clones, with 70% to 90% occurring only once. These same data were also listed under a study on human thymus T cells.

Sequenced input: thymocytes. The source of these receptors is a boy under two years old with a congenital heart defect.

This chain joins TRBV7-3 and TRBJ2-3; 8 bases are a match to TRBD2. Germline-derived CDR1 and CDR2 are SGHTA and FQGTGA. V was pared by 5 bases and J by 4 bases, with 8 bases of the junction left unmatched. The CDR3 runs 15 residues. CDR3 amino acids: CASSPRAGAPDTQYF. Written as DNA, the CDR3 is TGTGCCAGCAGCCCGAGAGCGGGAGCCCCAGATACGCAGTATTTT.

The chain uses TRBV6-1 and TRBJ1-3, with unresolved D. The germline gives CDR1 MNHNS, CDR2 SASEGT. V was clipped by 3 bases and J by 0 bases, with 18 bases between them. This CDR3 comprises 18 residues. CDR3 in DNA: TGTGCCAGCAGTGAGGGAGCACCTTCCTTATGCTCTGGAAACACCATATATTTT. It encodes CASSEGAPSLCSGNTIYF.

The chain combines TRBV2 with TRBJ1-2, with D tentatively TRBD1 (6 bases). CDR1 and CDR2 (germline): SNHLY, FYNNEI. The V end lost 1 base, the J end lost 7 bases, and 19 bases lay between the germline ends. CDR3 size: 16 residues. CDR3 nucleotides: TGTGCCAGCAGTGAAGGCAGGGGAGCCCGGGGGGGTGGCTACACCTTC. Residues: CASSEGRGARGGGYTF.

This chain connects TRBV15 to TRBJ2-2, with D tentatively TRBD2 (7 bases). The V gene lost 1 base and the J gene lost 4 bases, with 13 bases spanning the gap. CDR1 and CDR2 (germline): LNHNV, YYDKDF (reference sequence). The CDR3 is 16 residues long. The CDR3 is CATSRGGGRGTGELFF. CDR3 sequence (DNA): TGTGCCACCAGCAGAGGGGGGGGGCGCGGCACCGGGGAGCTGTTTTTT.

The gene calls are TRBV10-3 and TRBJ2-5; tentatively, D is TRBD2 (6 bases). Trimming left V 3 bases short and J 0 bases short, with 23 bases between. The CDR3 runs 19 residues. Germline CDR1 and CDR2: ENHRY and SYGVKD. Here the CDR3 DNA reads TGTGCCATCAGTGACCCGGGAAGAATCCAGCGGGTATACCAAGAGACCCAGTACTTC. Its translation: CAISDPGRIQRVYQETQYF.

J is TRBJ2-2 and V is TRBV30, with 7 bases matching TRBD2. This CDR3 contains 15 residues. After removal of 2 bases from V and 4 bases from J, the junction contained 7 bases not matched to a gene. Germline lookup yields CDR1 GTSNPN and CDR2 SVGIG (reference sequence). CDR3 in amino acids: CAWSPGERGTGELFF. The CDR3 DNA reads as TGTGCCTGGAGTCCGGGGGAGCGGGGCACCGGGGAGCTGTTTTTT.

The chain recombines TRBV5-8 with TRBJ1-1; the D is unclear. The CDR3 covers 10 residues. Trimming took off 9 bases at V and 7 bases at J, with 10 bases between the two ends. The germline V gene encodes CDR1 SGHTS and CDR2 YDEGEE. The CDR3 is CATAYGEAFF. Here the CDR3 DNA reads TGTGCCACTGCGTACGGTGAAGCTTTCTTT.

The chain has TRBV6-6 and TRBJ2-5; a weak D match, TRBD2 (6 bases). V lost 7 bases, J lost 5 bases, and 17 bases lay in between. The CDR3 has 14 amino acids. CDR1 is MNHNY and CDR2 is SVGAGI in the germline V gene (reference sequence). The CDR3, as DNA: TGTGCCAGCACCCACTCCGGGAGTGGGGAGACCCAGTACTTC. It yields the protein CASTHSGSGETQYF.

The rearrangement joins TRBV6-6 to TRBJ1-1; D may be TRBD1 (6 bases). Looked up from germline, CDR1 is MNHNY and CDR2 is SVGAGI (reference sequence). The CDR3 runs to 15 residues. V gave up 2 bases and J gave up 1 base, with 11 bases separating them. Here the CDR3 reads CASSYATGTNTEAFF. The CDR3 DNA follows: TGTGCCAGCAGTTACGCAACAGGGACGAACACTGAAGCTTTCTTT.

The chain has TRBV27 and TRBJ1-4; a weak D match, TRBD1 (5 bases). Germline loops: CDR1 MNHEY, CDR2 SMNVEV (reference sequence). V lost 9 bases and J lost 8, with 16 bases in between. The CDR3 length is 13 residues. CDR3: CASGTSAREKLFF. CDR3 nucleotides: TGTGCCAGTGGGACTTCGGCTAGGGAAAAACTGTTTTTT.

The sample holds one count of this clone. CDR3: CATSSPVPGTEHYEQYF. The DNA of the CDR3 is TGTGCCACCAGCAGTCCTGTCCCCGGGACAGAACACTACGAGCAGTACTTC. The J gene is TRBJ2-7, the V gene TRBV15; 7 bases match TRBD1. Germline V gene lookup returns CDR1 LNHNV and CDR2 YYDKDF (reference sequence). The CDR3 is made up of 17 amino acids. The junction had 14 bases not matched to a gene; V was cut back by 3 bases and J by 3 bases.

This chain joins TRBV15 and TRBJ1-2; 10 bases fit TRBD1. Per germline, CDR1 LNHNV and CDR2 YYDKDF (reference sequence). J lost 4 bases, V lost 1 base, and 9 bases had no gene match. The CDR3 is made up of 17 amino acids. CDR3 protein: CATSRGKRDRGSYGYTF. The CDR3 DNA reads as TGTGCCACCAGCAGAGGAAAGCGGGACAGGGGCAGCTATGGCTACACCTTC.

The chain uses TRBV7-9 and TRBJ1-1; 8 bases line up with TRBD1. In germline, CDR1 is SEHNR, CDR2 FQNEAQ (reference sequence). CDR3 length: 16 residues. With 3 bases clipped from V and 3 bases from J, the junction kept 9 bases outside the gene matches. CDR3 protein: CASSLDFGQGDTEAFF. The CDR3 region has the DNA TGTGCCAGCAGCTTGGATTTCGGACAGGGAGACACTGAAGCTTTCTTT. The full variable domain, completed using reference TRBV7-9 and TRBJ1-1, is DTGVSQNPRHKITKRGQNVTFRCDPISEHNRLYWYRQTLGQGPEFLTYFQNEAQLEKSRLLSDRFSAERPKGSFSTLEIQRTEQGDSAMYLCASSLDFGQGDTEAFFGQGTRLTVV.

This chain uses TRBV7-3 with TRBJ2-1; TRBD2 aligns across 15 bases. The CDR3 consists of 23 residues. The germline V gene encodes CDR1 SGHTA and CDR2 FQGTGA. V gave up 1 base and J gave up 2 bases; unmatched junction bases: 18. The CDR3 reads CASSLKRGENSGTSGRTYNEQFF. The DNA of the CDR3 is TGTGCCAGCAGCTTAAAAAGGGGAGAGAACTCCGGGACTAGCGGGAGGACCTACAATGAGCAGTTCTTC.

The chain joins TRBV4-2 to TRBJ2-5, with 13 bases matching TRBD2. The CDR3 consists of 19 residues. The germline CDR1 and CDR2 sequences are LGHNA and YNFKEQ. Trimming cost V 0 bases and J 3 bases; bases outside gene matches: 10. The DNA of the CDR3 is TGTGCCAGCAGCCAAGATTTTAGAGGACTAGCGGGAGTCGAAGAGACCCAGTACTTC. Its protein product is CASSQDFRGLAGVEETQYF.

The V call is TRBV7-2, the J call TRBJ2-7; 8 bases line up with TRBD2. Germline lookup yields CDR1 SGHTA and CDR2 FQGNSA. The CDR3 runs 15 residues. J was trimmed by 3 bases and V by 1 base; bases with no gene match: 5. This CDR3 is CASSLVGSGIYEQYF. CDR3 nucleotides: TGTGCCAGCAGCTTAGTTGGTAGCGGGATCTACGAGCAGTACTTC.

This chain joins TRBV27 and TRBJ2-5; 9 bases match TRBD2. In germline, CDR1 is MNHEY, CDR2 SMNVEV (reference sequence). This CDR3 has 15 amino acids. V dropped 7 bases and J dropped 5; count of bases not matched to a gene: 11. The CDR3 loop reads CASTTTSGGYETQYF. The CDR3 bases are TGTGCCAGCACCACGACTAGCGGAGGGTACGAGACCCAGTACTTC.

On this clone itself: Different DNA sequences within this sample yield the same CDR3. The chain combines TRBV5-6 with TRBJ2-7; 7 bases fit TRBD2. Germline CDR1 reads SGHDT; CDR2 reads YYEEEE. V dropped 2 bases and J dropped 2; count of bases not matched to a gene: 10. CDR3 length: 16 residues. The CDR3 DNA reads TGTGCCAGCAGCTTACCTACCCGGGGGGTCCCCTACGAGCAGTACTTC. It yields the protein CASSLPTRGVPYEQYF. Based on the CDR3 plus reference TRBV5-6 and TRBJ2-7, the full variable domain is DAGVTQSPTHLIKTRGQQVTLRCSPKSGHDTVSWYQQALGQGPQFIFQYYEEEERQRGNFPDRFSGHQFPNYSSELNVNALLLGDSALYLCASSLPTRGVPYEQYFGPGTRLTVT.

This rearrangement joins TRBV11-2 to TRBJ2-3; possibly TRBD1 for D (7 bases). The CDR3 consists of 15 residues. Germline V gives CDR1 SGHAT, CDR2 FQNNGV. Trimming shortened V by 0 bases and J by 4 bases, and 11 bases separated the two germline ends. This chain's CDR3 is CASSLDGGTADTQYF. The CDR3 coding sequence is TGTGCCAGCAGCTTAGACGGCGGGACAGCAGATACGCAGTATTTT.

The rearrangement joins TRBV28 to TRBJ1-1, with D possibly being TRBD1 (6 bases). Trimming left V 6 bases short and J 4 bases short, with 15 bases between. Germline V gives CDR1 MDHEN, CDR2 SYDVKM. This CDR3 has 14 residues. The CDR3 bases are TGTGCCAGCAGCCACGGGGGGGCAGCCACTGAAGCTTTCTTT. Protein product: CASSHGGAATEAFF.

The rearrangement uses TRBV27 and TRBJ2-7, with 9 bases fitting TRBD1. Germline V CDR1 and CDR2: MNHEY, SMNVEV (reference sequence). Trimming took 4 bases from V and 0 from J; bases not matched to a gene: 4. This CDR3 has 15 amino acids. The CDR3 loop is CASSWGTGSSYEQYF. The CDR3 DNA is TGTGCCAGCAGTTGGGGGACAGGGAGCTCCTACGAGCAGTACTTC.

V usage is TRBV5-5 and J usage is TRBJ1-2; 7 bases match TRBD1. CDR1 and CDR2 (germline): SGHKS, YYEKEE (reference sequence). This CDR3 is 16 amino acids long. J was trimmed by 0 bases and V by 2 bases; bases with no gene match: 7. CDR3 loop: CASSFVGTATNYGYTF. The CDR3 DNA reads TGTGCCAGCAGCTTTGTAGGGACAGCAACTAACTATGGCTACACCTTC.

The chain carries TRBV11-1 and TRBJ2-1; TRBD2 agrees at 9 bases. Germline CDR1 and CDR2: SGHAT and FQDESV (reference sequence). With 2 bases clipped from V and 5 bases from J, the junction kept 4 bases outside the gene matches. The CDR3 sequence is 15 residues long. DNA of the CDR3: TGTGCCAGCAGCTTACGGACTAGCGTTAACAATGAGCAGTTCTTC. This sequence encodes CASSLRTSVNNEQFF.

The CDR3 loop reads CASSYSRARVGYTF. CDR3 DNA sequence: TGTGCCAGCAGTTACTCGAGAGCCAGGGTTGGCTACACCTTC. The rearrangement uses TRBV6-5 and TRBJ1-2, with D possibly being TRBD1 (5 bases). From germline, CDR1 is MNHEY and CDR2 SVGAGI. Trimming took off 0 bases at V and 7 bases at J, with 12 bases between the two ends. This CDR3 has 14 residues.

V and J are TRBV6-1 and TRBJ2-1; TRBD2 might be the D (5 bases). The CDR3 runs to 16 residues. Between the trimmed V and J ends, which lost 2 bases and 1 base, there was a span of 12 bases. Germline CDR1 MNHNS, CDR2 SASEGT. The CDR3 bases are TGTGCCAGCAGTGAACCGAATAGCGAGTCCTACAATGAGCAGTTCTTC. Protein sequence: CASSEPNSESYNEQFF.

The chain joins TRBV5-1 to TRBJ2-2, with D maybe TRBD2 (6 bases). Germline CDR1 reads SGHRS; CDR2 reads YFSETQ. V gave up 1 base and J gave up 4 bases, with 20 bases separating them. There are 18 residues in the CDR3. CDR3 protein: CASSLFGRAGWGTGELFF. CDR3 coding DNA: TGCGCCAGCAGCTTGTTTGGCCGAGCGGGTTGGGGCACCGGGGAGCTGTTTTTT.

This clone has only a few counts. The J gene is TRBJ2-5, the V gene TRBV20-1; no firm D call. The DNA end is a closer match to TRBJ2-7, so the J assignment may be wrong. This CDR3 has 11 amino acids. In germline, CDR1 is DFQATT, CDR2 SNEGSKA (reference sequence). The CDR3 is CSARSAYEQYF. The CDR3 region has the DNA TGCAGTGCGCGGTCGGCCTACGAGCAGTACTTC.

This clone was counted between two and nine times. This rearrangement joins TRBV29-1 to TRBJ2-6; TRBD1 might be the D (6 bases). CDR3 size: 16 residues. Germline V lookup: CDR1 SQVTM, CDR2 ANQGSEA. With 8 bases removed from V and 2 bases from J, the gap between germline ends came to 19 bases. This CDR3 reads CSSEGHRETGANVLTF. Here the CDR3 DNA reads TGCAGCTCTGAGGGGCACAGGGAGACTGGGGCCAACGTCCTGACTTTC. The full variable domain, with the rest looked up from reference TRBV29-1 and TRBJ2-6, is SAVISQKPSRDICQRGTSLTIQCQVDSQVTMMFWYRQQPGQSLTLIATANQGSEATYESGFVIDKFPISRPNLTFSTLTVSNMSPEDSSIYLCSSEGHRETGANVLTFGAGSRLTVL.